The 30 T cell receptor beta chains below were found in one sample sequenced in a study of T cells in Graves' hyperthyroidism and ophthalmopathy (dated by TCRdb to about 2019). The library relied on multiplex PCR. The listed sequencing device is Illumina HiSeq 2000. The TCR beta CDR3 regions were amplified from the RNA transcripts. The first round of RT-PCR for the TCR CDR3 was performed with the HTBI primer set and the Qiagen OneStep RT-PCR kit. The public reads were run again by TCRdb, first through fastp at Q25 and then through MiXCR, and only productive beta chains were kept. For every CDR3 protein sequence, its rows merge into one entry that carries the most common genes and DNA. Across this sample there are over 300,000 distinct CDR3 sequences, with roughly 13% seen only once. About 37% of the sample belongs to the ten largest clones. Sequenced: blood. Receptors were obtained from a woman between 35 and 50 years old with Graves' ophthalmopathy.

Many counts were recorded for this clonotype. The chain couples TRBV6-2 or TRBV6-3 to TRBJ2-1; TRBD2 matches at 9 bases. This CDR3 has 15 residues. The V gene end was trimmed by 8 bases and the J gene end by 0 bases; junction bases not matched to a gene: 5. Germline values: CDR1 MNHEY, CDR2 SVGEGT. CDR3 bases: TGTGCCAGCTCCAAGCGGGAGGTCTCCTACAATGAGCAGTTCTTC. This encodes CASSKREVSYNEQFF.

The V call is TRBV5-1, the J call TRBJ1-3; D unclear. There are 16 residues in the CDR3. Germline CDR1 and CDR2: SGHRS and YFSETQ. The ends were cut back, 4 bases at V and 1 base at J, with 15 bases in the middle. CDR3 sequence reads: CASSPWTLASGNTIYF. The DNA for the CDR3 is TGCGCCAGCAGCCCTTGGACCCTAGCTTCTGGAAACACCATATATTTT.

The table lists this clonotype with many counts. The V gene is TRBV12-3 or TRBV12-4, the J gene TRBJ2-5, with D perhaps TRBD1 (5 bases). V lost 5 bases and J 4 bases, leaving 17 bases between the germline ends. The CDR3 consists of 15 residues. CDR3 in DNA: TGTGCCAGCAGTCCTCGACAGCGCGTTGGAGAGACCCAGTACTTC. It codes for CASSPRQRVGETQYF.

This clonotype was picked up many times. The CDR3 DNA reads as TGTGCCACCAGAACAGGGGGCTACAATGAGCAGTTCTTC. It translates to CATRTGGYNEQFF. This chain connects TRBV6-2 or TRBV6-3 to TRBJ2-1; 8 bases fit TRBD1. Trimming took 10 bases from V and 3 from J; bases not matched to a gene: 5. The V gene's germline CDR1 is MNHEY and CDR2 SVGEGT. The CDR3 is 13 residues long.

Many counts were recorded for this clonotype. V usage is TRBV6-5 and J usage is TRBJ1-1; no clear D gene. This CDR3 comprises 16 residues. Germline V gene data show CDR1 as MNHEY and CDR2 as SVGAGI. The V end was cut by 0 bases, the J end by 0 bases, with 11 bases between. CDR3 in amino acids: CASSYSWEGMNTEAFF. The CDR3 DNA reads TGTGCCAGCAGTTACTCGTGGGAGGGAATGAACACTGAAGCTTTCTTT.

The chain recombines TRBV19 with TRBJ2-1; 10 nucleotides align to TRBD2. The CDR3 has 18 residues. From germline, CDR1 is LNHDA and CDR2 SQIVND (reference sequence). J lost 2 bases, V lost 1 base, and 8 bases had no gene match. For the CDR3, the DNA is TGTGCCAGTAGTATAGGGGGGACTAGCGCCGCGCCCTACAATGAGCAGTTCTTC. Its translation is CASSIGGTSAAPYNEQFF.

V usage is TRBV5-6 and J usage is TRBJ1-1, with D possibly matching TRBD1 (5 bases). Germline V gene sequence: CDR1 SGHDT, CDR2 YYEEEE. Trimming left V 2 bases short and J 0 bases short, with 23 bases between. CDR3 length: 19 residues. CDR3 amino acids: CASSFGGSIPGPMNTEAFF. The CDR3, as DNA: TGTGCCAGCAGCTTTGGAGGGAGCATACCGGGACCGATGAACACTGAAGCTTTCTTT. The full variable domain, with the rest looked up from reference TRBV5-6 and TRBJ1-1, is DAGVTQSPTHLIKTRGQQVTLRCSPKSGHDTVSWYQQALGQGPQFIFQYYEEEERQRGNFPDRFSGHQFPNYSSELNVNALLLGDSALYLCASSFGGSIPGPMNTEAFFGQGTRLTVV.

This clonotype was observed a few times. The chain joins TRBV20-1 to TRBJ2-7; TRBD1 matches at 10 bases. The CDR3 runs 15 residues. Per germline, CDR1 DFQATT and CDR2 SNEGSKA (reference sequence). Trimming removed 1 base from V and 3 bases from J; junction bases left unmatched: 6. Here the CDR3 reads CSARAGTGVHYEQYF. In nucleotides, the CDR3 is TGCAGTGCTAGAGCCGGGACAGGGGTACACTACGAGCAGTACTTC.

The V call is TRBV28, the J call TRBJ2-7; D remains ambiguous. V was clipped by 5 bases and J by 3 bases, with 11 bases between them. This CDR3 spans 13 amino acids. Germline lookup yields CDR1 MDHEN and CDR2 SYDVKM. This CDR3 reads CASSPRTFYEQYF. For the CDR3, the DNA is TGTGCCAGCAGTCCGCGCACGTTCTACGAGCAGTACTTC.

This clonotype was detected only a few times. V and J are TRBV19 and TRBJ1-2; D unclear. Between the trimmed V and J ends, which lost 5 bases and 0 bases, there was a span of 16 bases. This CDR3 spans 16 amino acids. Germline V gene lookup returns CDR1 LNHDA and CDR2 SQIVND (reference sequence). This CDR3 reads CASSPPAPMANYGYTF. The CDR3 bases are TGTGCCAGTAGTCCCCCCGCCCCTATGGCTAACTATGGCTACACCTTC. The full variable domain, rest sourced from reference TRBV19 and TRBJ1-2, is DGGITQSPKYLFRKEGQNVTLSCEQNLNHDAMYWYRQDPGQGLRLIYYSQIVNDFQKGDIAEGYSVSREKKESFPLTVTSAQKNPTAFYLCASSPPAPMANYGYTFGSGTRLTVV.

This clonotype came up many times. This sequence joins TRBV7-2 and TRBJ1-5; 7 bases are a match to TRBD1. In germline, CDR1 is SGHTA, CDR2 FQGNSA. V shed 1 base, J shed 7 bases, and the junction held 13 bases outside the gene matches. The CDR3 is 17 amino acids. CDR3 residues: CASSLVADRVVGQPQHF. The CDR3 DNA follows: TGTGCCAGCAGCTTAGTAGCCGACAGGGTGGTCGGGCAGCCCCAGCATTTT.

To note about this clonotype: The CDR3 ends on some other residue instead of the conserved phenylalanine or tryptophan, so this is likely a read error. The chain joins TRBV12-3 or TRBV12-4 to TRBJ2-2; 7 nucleotides match TRBD1. With V trimmed by 8 bases and J by 4 bases, 10 bases remained unmatched. The CDR3 runs 15 residues. The CDR3 nucleotides are TGTGCCAGCGTGGCGTGGACAGGTGTCACCGGGGAGCTGTTTCTT. It encodes CASVAWTGVTGELFL.

This clonotype was picked up a small number of times. The V gene is TRBV3-1, the J gene TRBJ2-1, with TRBD2 as a possible D gene (5 bases). The CDR3 covers 15 residues. Germline CDR1 and CDR2: LGHDT and YNNKEL (reference sequence). The V and J ends lost 3 bases and 2 bases respectively, with 11 bases between them. CDR3 sequence: CASSHRRMTYNEQFF. As DNA, the CDR3 is TGTGCCAGCAGCCATAGGAGGATGACCTACAATGAGCAGTTCTTC.

The chain recombines TRBV10-1 with TRBJ2-1, with D maybe TRBD1 (6 bases). CDR1 and CDR2 from the germline V gene are WNHNN and SYGVQD (reference sequence). This CDR3 spans 13 amino acids. V lost 3 bases and J lost 12, with 15 bases in between. The CDR3 region is CASSDPGDSGQFF. CDR3 nucleotide sequence: TGCGCCAGCAGTGATCCAGGGGATTCCGGGCAGTTCTTC.

This clonotype has just a few counts. This chain links TRBV20-1 with TRBJ1-1; D gene ambiguous. V was trimmed by 0 bases and J by 1 base, leaving 12 bases between them. The CDR3 is 15 amino acids. Germline V CDR1 and CDR2: DFQATT, SNEGSKA (reference sequence). CDR3 amino acids: CSARDWKRQNTEAFF. The CDR3 DNA reads as TGCAGTGCTAGAGATTGGAAACGTCAGAACACTGAAGCTTTCTTT.

This clonotype was counted at least ten times. This sequence joins TRBV2 and TRBJ2-7; no firm D call. The CDR3 has 14 amino acids. The V gene lost 6 bases and the J gene lost 0 bases, with 12 bases spanning the gap. Germline V gene lookup returns CDR1 SNHLY and CDR2 FYNNEI. This CDR3 reads CASSAGSSSYEQYF. The DNA of the CDR3 is TGTGCCAGCAGCGCAGGATCGAGCTCCTACGAGCAGTACTTC.

This clonotype was detected ten times or more. The chain uses TRBV29-1 and TRBJ1-2; D is perhaps TRBD1 (6 bases). The germline V and J ends were trimmed by 3 bases and 5 bases, with 13 bases remaining between them. Germline loops: CDR1 SQVTM, CDR2 ANQGSEA. The CDR3 consists of 13 residues. Here the CDR3 reads CSVDKGGGYGYTF. CDR3 coding DNA: TGCAGCGTTGATAAGGGGGGTGGATATGGCTACACCTTC. Combining the CDR3 with reference TRBV29-1 and TRBJ1-2 gives the whole variable domain SAVISQKPSRDICQRGTSLTIQCQVDSQVTMMFWYRQQPGQSLTLIATANQGSEATYESGFVIDKFPISRPNLTFSTLTVSNMSPEDSSIYLCSVDKGGGYGYTFGSGTRLTVV.

This clonotype has just a few counts. Here the CDR3 DNA reads TGTGCCACCCGATCCGCCGGTCTTTCGGAGACCCAGTACTTC. Its translation: CATRSAGLSETQYF. The chain employs TRBV15 and TRBJ2-5; D gene uncertain. Trimming left V 8 bases short and J 5 bases short, with 18 bases between. From germline, CDR1 is LNHNV and CDR2 YYDKDF (reference sequence). This CDR3 has 14 amino acids.

This clonotype was seen repeatedly, ten times or more. The J gene is TRBJ2-7, the V gene TRBV6-5; D is ambiguous. Trimming removed 2 bases at V and 2 bases at J, with 10 bases between. Germline CDR1 reads MNHEY; CDR2 reads SVGAGI. The CDR3 contains 14 residues. This CDR3 reads CASSYNSIAYEQYF. Here the CDR3 DNA reads TGTGCCAGCAGTTACAACAGCATAGCCTACGAGCAGTACTTC.

In this sample, this clonotype turned up a few times. The CDR3 region is CASSLGTSGELFF. CDR3 coding DNA: TGTGCCAGCAGCTTAGGGACATCCGGGGAGCTGTTTTTT. The rearrangement links TRBV7-9 to TRBJ2-2; possibly TRBD1 for D (5 bases). The V end lost 1 base, the J end lost 6 bases, and 6 bases lay between the germline ends. CDR3 size: 13 residues. Germline assignment: CDR1 SEHNR and CDR2 FQNEAQ (reference sequence).

This clonotype appeared many times. The CDR3 DNA reads TGTGCCAGCAGTGTCAACTGGGGAGTCTACGAGCAGTACTTC. Protein sequence: CASSVNWGVYEQYF. The chain is built from TRBV6-1 and TRBJ2-7, with a tentative D call TRBD2 (5 bases). This CDR3 has 14 residues. Trimming removed 4 bases from V and 3 bases from J, with 13 bases in between. Germline loops: CDR1 MNHNS, CDR2 SASEGT.

There are many counts of this clonotype. This rearrangement joins TRBV2 to TRBJ2-1, with 9 positions matching TRBD2. Germline assignment: CDR1 SNHLY and CDR2 FYNNEI. The CDR3 is 17 residues long. The trim removed 2 bases at V and 9 bases at J, leaving 14 bases unmatched. The CDR3 loop reads CASSETRGGGASGEQFF. The CDR3 DNA sequence: TGTGCCAGCAGTGAAACAAGGGGCGGGGGGGCTTCGGGTGAGCAGTTCTTC.

This clonotype turned up a few times. The chain carries TRBV20-1 and TRBJ1-6; D ambiguous. V was cut by 3 bases and J by 6 bases, with 9 bases left in between. Looked up from germline, CDR1 is DFQATT and CDR2 is SNEGSKA (reference sequence). This CDR3 spans 13 amino acids. The chain's CDR3 is CSASGRPNSPLHF. CDR3 DNA: TGCAGTGCTAGTGGCCGGCCTAATTCACCCCTCCACTTT.

This clonotype has a count of ten or more. The CDR3 sequence is CASSPGEYSNQPQHF. CDR3 bases: TGTGCCAGCAGCCCCGGGGAGTATAGCAATCAGCCCCAGCATTTT. The rearrangement uses TRBV28 and TRBJ1-5; D is unclear. Germline CDR1 is MDHEN and CDR2 is SYDVKM. The CDR3 is 15 amino acids. V lost 6 bases, J lost 0 bases, and 12 bases lay in between.

The rearrangement uses TRBV14 and TRBJ2-5; D is perhaps TRBD1 (5 bases). The CDR3 extends over 14 amino acids. The V end lost 4 bases, the J end lost 1 base, and 10 bases lay between the germline ends. Per germline, CDR1 SGHDN and CDR2 FVKESK. CDR3 in amino acids: CASSPDRFQETQYF. The CDR3 bases are TGTGCCAGCAGCCCAGACAGATTCCAAGAGACCCAGTACTTC.

As regards this clonotype: A much bigger clone sits one base away, suggesting this may be a read error. The V call is TRBV15, the J call TRBJ2-2, with D maybe TRBD2 (6 bases). Germline CDR1 reads LNHNV; CDR2 reads YYDKDF (reference sequence). The CDR3 is 17 residues long. The CDR3 sequence: CATSRDRRRVGTGEPFF. The CDR3 DNA is TGTGCCACCAGCAGAGATCGTCGGAGGGTCGGCACCGGGGAGCCGTTTTTT.

This clonotype was counted between two and nine times. This sequence joins TRBV9 and TRBJ1-6; possibly TRBD1 for D (6 bases). Germline V gives CDR1 SGDLS, CDR2 YYNGEE. V lost 2 bases and J 0 bases, leaving 12 bases between the germline ends. This CDR3 is built from 17 residues. The CDR3 protein is CASSVGDTSSYNSPLHF. CDR3 DNA sequence: TGTGCCAGCAGCGTTGGGGACACGAGCTCCTATAATTCACCCCTCCACTTT.

This clonotype was seen ten or more times. The chain joins TRBV2 to TRBJ2-1; 10 bases fit TRBD2. This CDR3 has 15 amino acids. Germline CDR1 SNHLY, CDR2 FYNNEI. The V gene end was trimmed by 0 bases and the J gene end by 8 bases; junction bases not matched to a gene: 4. The CDR3 DNA sequence: TGTGCCAGCAGTGAAGCTCCTAGCGGGGGTTATGAGCAGTTCTTC. It specifies CASSEAPSGGYEQFF.

The V call is TRBV20-1, the J call TRBJ2-4; the match to TRBD2 covers 7 bases. The CDR3 is made up of 15 amino acids. The V and J ends lost 1 base and 1 base, in that order; junction bases with no gene match: 4. CDR1 is DFQATT, CDR2 SNEGSKA, per germline (reference sequence). The CDR3 nucleotides read TGCAGTGCTAGAGGTCCTAGCGGCGCCAAAAACATTCAGTACTTC. Translating gives CSARGPSGAKNIQYF.

Many counts were recorded for this clonotype. This chain connects TRBV6-6 to TRBJ1-6; D may be TRBD1 (5 bases). Germline values: CDR1 MNHNY, CDR2 SVGAGI (reference sequence). The CDR3 has 16 amino acids. Deletions cut 1 base from V and 7 bases from J, with 14 bases between. DNA of the CDR3: TGTGCCAGCAGTTACTATCAGCAGGGACCCAATTCACCCCTCCACTTT. This sequence encodes CASSYYQQGPNSPLHF.